The rows below give T cell receptor beta chains drawn from one sample of a study of T-cell memory formation after mild COVID-19. Each CDR3 protein is one row after TCRdb ran MiXCR on the 5' RACE reads. The sample records 400,000 or so distinct CDR3 sequences, roughly 21% being singletons. Sequencing was carried out using PBMCs or a T cell subset sorted from them (not recorded which). The source of these receptors is an adult woman who had mild COVID-19 (a few samples of this study predate the infection). Cell type and time point are not known. The CDR3 runs from the conserved cysteine through the conserved F or W. D genes are given only for firm matches. Not every row has a clone size; where given, it reads once, few, many or a size class.

cdr3_length j_call d_call v_call clone_size cdr3_aa cdr3_nt
15 TRBJ1-1 - TRBV18 few CASSPPRQMNTEAFF TGTGCCAGCTCACCACCGAGGCAGATGAACACTGAAGCTTTCTTT
17 TRBJ1-4 TRBD1 TRBV11-2 - CASSFLPGGLGNEKLFF TGTGCCAGCAGCTTTCTACCAGGGGGGCTGGGTAATGAAAAACTGTTTTTT
15 TRBJ2-1 TRBD2 TRBV6-6 once CASSYVAGGPDEQFF TGTGCCAGCAGTTACGTCGCGGGAGGGCCGGATGAGCAGTTCTTC
14 TRBJ2-3 TRBD2 TRBV6-6 - CASWSSGRANTQYF TGTGCCAGTTGGTCTAGCGGGAGGGCCAATACGCAGTATTTT
15 TRBJ2-5 - TRBV24-1 few CATSDSQVTQETQYF TGTGCCACCAGTGATTCACAGGTTACCCAAGAGACCCAGTACTTC
16 TRBJ2-3 - TRBV9 - CASSVDSYLGTDTQYF TGTGCCAGCAGCGTAGACAGCTACCTCGGCACAGATACGCAGTATTTT
14 TRBJ1-1 TRBD1 TRBV30 - CAWRVQGGVPEAFF TGTGCCTGGAGAGTACAGGGGGGGGTGCCTGAAGCTTTCTTT
16 TRBJ2-1 TRBD2 TRBV7-7 - CASSLAPGGPGNEQFF TGTGCCAGCAGCTTAGCGCCGGGGGGGCCGGGCAATGAGCAGTTCTTC
10 TRBJ2-5 - TRBV28 many CASIGETQYF TGTGCCAGCATCGGGGAGACCCAGTACTTC
13 TRBJ1-2 TRBD1 TRBV30 - CAWRAQGAYGYTF TGTGCCTGGAGGGCACAGGGGGCGTATGGCTACACCTTC
15 TRBJ2-7 TRBD1 TRBV5-1 few CASSPRDRSTYEQYF TGCGCCAGCAGCCCCCGGGACAGGTCCACCTACGAGCAGTACTTC